A selection of T cell receptor beta chains follows, all from one sample in a study of T cell changes during pregnancy in multiple sclerosis. Sequencing was performed with immunoSEQ multiplex PCR; in TCRdb, only in-frame clones are kept and a portion is missing. The table includes about 72,000 clones, 91% detected once. The specimen comprised peripheral blood, sampled in the third trimester of pregnancy. The receptors shown here come from a female donor in good health, enrolled as a control in a pregnancy study. CDR3s leave out the opening cysteine and the closing phenylalanine or tryptophan. Fields, in order: J gene, CDR3 length, V gene, D gene, CDR3 protein. D genes are given only for firm matches.

j_gene: TRBJ1-2
len: 13
v_gene: TRBV19
d_gene: TRBD1
CDR3aa: ASSIQGQGNYGYT

j_gene: TRBJ2-2
len: 12
v_gene: TRBV29-1
d_gene: NA
CDR3aa: SVRPSRDTGELF

j_gene: TRBJ2-2
len: 19
v_gene: TRBV14
d_gene: TRBD2
CDR3aa: ASSQRSMVAGGPSNTGELF

j_gene: TRBJ2-7
len: 12
v_gene: TRBV5-1
d_gene: TRBD1
CDR3aa: ASSLGPGGSEQY

j_gene: TRBJ1-6
len: 14
v_gene: TRBV4-2
d_gene: NA
CDR3aa: ASSRDSWTSDSPLH

j_gene: TRBJ1-2
len: 14
v_gene: TRBV7-9
d_gene: TRBD1
CDR3aa: ASSTTDRASNYGYT

j_gene: TRBJ1-2
len: 12
v_gene: TRBV6-1
d_gene: TRBD1
CDR3aa: ASSLDRGRDGYT

j_gene: TRBJ1-4
len: 12
v_gene: TRBV11-2
d_gene: TRBD1
CDR3aa: ASSFTGANEKLF

j_gene: TRBJ2-7
len: 11
v_gene: TRBV19
d_gene: NA
CDR3aa: ASRGRGGDEQY

j_gene: TRBJ2-3
len: 12
v_gene: TRBV2
d_gene: TRBD2
CDR3aa: ARMRGGGADTQY

j_gene: TRBJ1-1
len: 13
v_gene: TRBV18
d_gene: TRBD1
CDR3aa: ASSASGTGELEAF

j_gene: TRBJ2-7
len: 13
v_gene: TRBV5-1
d_gene: TRBD1
CDR3aa: ASSSRTGISYEQY

j_gene: TRBJ2-7
len: 13
v_gene: TRBV14
d_gene: NA
CDR3aa: ASSQAPGVRYEQY

j_gene: TRBJ2-5
len: 12
v_gene: TRBV30
d_gene: TRBD1
CDR3aa: AWSEGQSVETQY

j_gene: TRBJ2-3
len: 12
v_gene: TRBV5-6
d_gene: NA
CDR3aa: ASSLPPQGDTQY

j_gene: TRBJ2-3
len: 14
v_gene: TRBV7-2
d_gene: TRBD2
CDR3aa: ASSLKRDASTDTQY

j_gene: TRBJ2-2
len: 12
v_gene: TRBV2
d_gene: NA
CDR3aa: ASSLVRGTGELF

j_gene: TRBJ1-2
len: 15
v_gene: TRBV12-5
d_gene: TRBD1
CDR3aa: ASGLVTGQGILYGYT

j_gene: TRBJ2-3
len: 16
v_gene: TRBV10-1
d_gene: TRBD1
CDR3aa: ASRREADRGGATDTQY

j_gene: TRBJ1-1
len: 14
v_gene: TRBV7-2
d_gene: TRBD1
CDR3aa: ASSPTSGGSYTEAF

j_gene: TRBJ2-7
len: 11
v_gene: TRBV18
d_gene: NA
CDR3aa: ASSPGGNHEQY

j_gene: TRBJ1-4
len: 13
v_gene: TRBV27
d_gene: NA
CDR3aa: ASSSEGLRREKLF

j_gene: TRBJ1-2
len: 11
v_gene: TRBV6-6
d_gene: NA
CDR3aa: ASSHLRGDGYT

j_gene: TRBJ2-5
len: 10
v_gene: TRBV30
d_gene: TRBD2
CDR3aa: AGGVRGETQY

j_gene: TRBJ1-6
len: 14
v_gene: TRBV14
d_gene: NA
CDR3aa: ASSRRDPGGNSPLH

j_gene: TRBJ1-2
len: 10
v_gene: TRBV6-4
d_gene: TRBD1
CDR3aa: ASQGQGNGYT

j_gene: TRBJ1-3
len: 14
v_gene: TRBV7-8
d_gene: NA
CDR3aa: ASSQGSRVEGNTIY

j_gene: TRBJ1-3
len: 13
v_gene: TRBV27
d_gene: NA
CDR3aa: ASSLVGVSGNTIY

j_gene: TRBJ1-2
len: 14
v_gene: TRBV6-5
d_gene: TRBD1
CDR3aa: ASSYPAGQGNYGYT

j_gene: TRBJ1-1
len: 11
v_gene: TRBV9
d_gene: NA
CDR3aa: ASSGRQITEAF

j_gene: TRBJ2-6
len: 13
v_gene: TRBV4-3
d_gene: NA
CDR3aa: ASSHRQAGANVLT

j_gene: TRBJ1-6
len: 13
v_gene: TRBV18
d_gene: TRBD1
CDR3aa: ASSPSGQGGSPLH

j_gene: TRBJ1-5
len: 11
v_gene: TRBV6-4
d_gene: NA
CDR3aa: ASSGQPGQPQH

j_gene: TRBJ1-4
len: 13
v_gene: TRBV6-1
d_gene: NA
CDR3aa: ASSGPGVVNEKLF

j_gene: TRBJ2-7
len: 13
v_gene: TRBV5-1
d_gene: NA
CDR3aa: ASSSTPTGSYEQY

j_gene: TRBJ1-1
len: 12
v_gene: TRBV27
d_gene: TRBD1
CDR3aa: ASSRTGVGTEAF

j_gene: TRBJ1-4
len: 12
v_gene: TRBV6-1
d_gene: NA
CDR3aa: ASSDTRANEKLF

j_gene: TRBJ1-6
len: 13
v_gene: TRBV15
d_gene: NA
CDR3aa: ATSRDRVSDSPLH

j_gene: TRBJ2-2
len: 15
v_gene: TRBV5-1
d_gene: TRBD1
CDR3aa: ASSSTSGTANTGELF

j_gene: TRBJ1-1
len: 12
v_gene: TRBV5-6
d_gene: TRBD1
CDR3aa: ASSWERGQGSAF

j_gene: TRBJ2-7
len: 11
v_gene: TRBV18
d_gene: NA
CDR3aa: ASSPRGTYEQY

j_gene: TRBJ2-7
len: 12
v_gene: TRBV5-1
d_gene: NA
CDR3aa: ASTLPTDPYEQY

j_gene: TRBJ1-2
len: 12
v_gene: TRBV19
d_gene: TRBD1
CDR3aa: ASHRQGVNYGYT

j_gene: TRBJ2-3
len: 12
v_gene: TRBV19
d_gene: TRBD1
CDR3aa: ASTTGQGTDTQY

j_gene: TRBJ1-3
len: 11
v_gene: TRBV5-1
d_gene: TRBD1
CDR3aa: ASSLGGPDTIY

j_gene: TRBJ1-1
len: 16
v_gene: TRBV10-3
d_gene: TRBD1
CDR3aa: AIMGPPGQTSMNTEAF

j_gene: TRBJ1-1
len: 12
v_gene: TRBV5-5
d_gene: NA
CDR3aa: ASSFQGGVTEAF

j_gene: TRBJ1-2
len: 12
v_gene: TRBV5-4
d_gene: NA
CDR3aa: ASSDAGRGYGYT

j_gene: TRBJ2-3
len: 13
v_gene: TRBV7-8
d_gene: NA
CDR3aa: ASSRAWGGTDTQY

j_gene: TRBJ1-1
len: 13
v_gene: TRBV5-1
d_gene: TRBD1
CDR3aa: ASRRLRDRNTEAF

j_gene: TRBJ2-3
len: 11
v_gene: TRBV5-1
d_gene: TRBD1
CDR3aa: ASRDRGGDTQY

j_gene: TRBJ1-2
len: 13
v_gene: TRBV27
d_gene: NA
CDR3aa: ASRVQGTLGNGYT

j_gene: TRBJ1-3
len: 13
v_gene: TRBV7-9
d_gene: TRBD1
CDR3aa: ASSQTTGAGNTIY

j_gene: TRBJ2-7
len: 13
v_gene: TRBV5-4
d_gene: TRBD1
CDR3aa: ASSFGTGPYYEQY